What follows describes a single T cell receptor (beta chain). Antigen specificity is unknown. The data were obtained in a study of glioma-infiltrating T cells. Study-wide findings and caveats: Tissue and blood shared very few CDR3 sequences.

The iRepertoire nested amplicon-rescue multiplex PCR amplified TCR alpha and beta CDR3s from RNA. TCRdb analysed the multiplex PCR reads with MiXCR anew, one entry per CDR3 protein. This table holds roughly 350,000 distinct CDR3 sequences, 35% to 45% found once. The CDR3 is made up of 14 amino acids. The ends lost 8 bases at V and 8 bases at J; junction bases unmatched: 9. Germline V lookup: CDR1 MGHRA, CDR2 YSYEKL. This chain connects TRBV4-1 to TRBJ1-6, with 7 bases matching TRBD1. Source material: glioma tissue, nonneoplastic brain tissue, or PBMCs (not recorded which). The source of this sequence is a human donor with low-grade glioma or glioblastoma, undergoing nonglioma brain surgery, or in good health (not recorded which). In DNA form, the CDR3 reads TGCGCCAGCGGAATACAGGGGAAGCATTCACCCCTCCACTTT. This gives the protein CASGIQGKHSPLHF.